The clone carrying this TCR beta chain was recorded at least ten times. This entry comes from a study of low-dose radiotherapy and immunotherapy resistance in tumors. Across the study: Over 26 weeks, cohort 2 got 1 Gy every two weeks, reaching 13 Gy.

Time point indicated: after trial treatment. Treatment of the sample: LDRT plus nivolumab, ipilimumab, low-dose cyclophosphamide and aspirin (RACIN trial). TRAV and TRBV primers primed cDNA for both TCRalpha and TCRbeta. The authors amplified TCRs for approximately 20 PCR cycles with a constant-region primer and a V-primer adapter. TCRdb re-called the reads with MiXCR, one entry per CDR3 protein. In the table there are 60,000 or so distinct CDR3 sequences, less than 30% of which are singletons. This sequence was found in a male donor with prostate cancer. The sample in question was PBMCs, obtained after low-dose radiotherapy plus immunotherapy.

CDR3 coding DNA: TGTGCCAGCAGTAGAGGGGGACAGGGGAATCGCGAGCAGTACTTC. Its protein product is CASSRGGQGNREQYF. The genes are TRBV6-5 and TRBJ2-7, with 10 bases fitting TRBD1. The CDR3 covers 15 residues. V lost 5 bases, J lost 6 bases, and 10 bases stayed unmatched. Per germline, CDR1 MNHEY and CDR2 SVGAGI.